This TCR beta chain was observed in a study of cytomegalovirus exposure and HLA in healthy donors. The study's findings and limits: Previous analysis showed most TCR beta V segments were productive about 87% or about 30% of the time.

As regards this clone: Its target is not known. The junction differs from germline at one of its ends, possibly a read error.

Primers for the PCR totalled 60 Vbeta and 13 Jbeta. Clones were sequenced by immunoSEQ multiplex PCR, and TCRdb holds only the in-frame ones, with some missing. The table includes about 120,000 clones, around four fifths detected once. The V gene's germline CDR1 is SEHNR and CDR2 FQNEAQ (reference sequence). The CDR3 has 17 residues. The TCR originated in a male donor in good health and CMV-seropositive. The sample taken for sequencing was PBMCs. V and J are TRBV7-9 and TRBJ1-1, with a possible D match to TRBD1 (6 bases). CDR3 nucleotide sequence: TGTTCCAGCAGCTTAATGCTGGGACAACCACTTAACACTGAAGCTTTCTTT. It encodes CSSSLMLGQPLNTEAFF.